A selection of T cell receptor beta chains follows, all from one sample in a study of shared T cell receptors in the human thymus. Assay used: immunoSEQ multiplex PCR; TCRdb lists only in-frame clones, some missing. The sample consists of roughly 660,000 clones, approximately 88% of them appearing once. The sample also formed part of further work on human thymus T cells.

Sequencing input: thymocytes. All receptors derive from a boy under two years old with a congenital heart defect. Each CDR3 is given with its conserved first and last residue. Each record gives: CDR3 length, V gene, J gene, D gene, clone size, CDR3 protein, CDR3 DNA. D genes are given only for firm matches. Clone size is shown for a subset of rows, as once, few, many or a class of expanded clone.

>15|TRBV19|TRBJ2-3|-|-
CATSPSHLPTDTQYF
TGTGCCACGAGCCCTAGCCATCTCCCCACAGATACGCAGTATTTT
>16|TRBV19|TRBJ1-4|TRBD1|-
CASSMVRQGQQEKLFF
TGTGCCAGTAGTATGGTTCGACAGGGTCAGCAAGAAAAACTGTTTTTT
>15|TRBV5-6|TRBJ2-7|-|-
CASSLRFEWGGEQYF
TGTGCCAGCAGCTTGAGGTTTGAGTGGGGCGGCGAGCAGTACTTC
>14|TRBV5-1|TRBJ1-2|-|-
CASSLGAANYGYTF
TGCGCCAGCAGCTTGGGAGCTGCAAACTATGGCTACACCTTC
>17|TRBV19|TRBJ2-7|TRBD2|-
CASSALLTSGRAYEQYF
TGTGCCAGTAGTGCCCTGCTCACTAGCGGGAGAGCCTACGAGCAGTACTTC
>11|TRBV10-2|TRBJ2-2|-|-
CASLRAGELFF
TGCGCCAGCCTCCGGGCCGGGGAGCTGTTTTTT
>13|TRBV29-1|TRBJ2-1|TRBD2|-
CSVAGGRSNEQFF
TGCAGCGTTGCGGGCGGGAGAAGTAATGAGCAGTTCTTC
>16|TRBV5-8|TRBJ1-1|TRBD1|few
CASSLARDRGRTEAFF
TGTGCCAGCAGCTTGGCCCGGGACAGGGGGCGTACTGAAGCTTTCTTT
>18|TRBV10-1|TRBJ2-7|TRBD2|-
CASSDFASGSPSIYEQYF
TGCGCCAGCAGTGACTTCGCTAGCGGGAGTCCTTCCATCTACGAGCAGTACTTC
>14|TRBV11-2|TRBJ2-1|-|-
CASSLIRTPHEQFF
TGTGCCAGCAGCTTAATAAGGACTCCCCATGAGCAGTTCTTC
>15|TRBV18|TRBJ2-5|-|-
CASSPLREHQETQYF
TGTGCCAGCTCACCACTGAGAGAACACCAAGAGACCCAGTACTTC
>15|TRBV30|TRBJ2-5|-|-
CACPGRRGHGETQYF
TGTGCCTGCCCTGGACGGAGGGGGCATGGAGAGACCCAGTACTTC
>13|TRBV30|TRBJ2-3|-|-
CAWSVPSSDTQYF
TGTGCCTGGAGTGTACCTAGTTCAGATACGCAGTATTTT
>14|TRBV7-6|TRBJ1-4|-|-
CASSLGGTNEKLFF
TGTGCCAGCAGCTTAGGAGGTACTAATGAAAAACTGTTTTTT
>13|TRBV27|TRBJ1-1|TRBD1|-
CASSPTGDTEAFF
TGTGCCAGCAGCCCAACAGGGGATACTGAAGCTTTCTTT
>14|TRBV10-2|TRBJ2-1|-|once
CASSESTRDNEQFF
TGCGCCAGCAGTGAGTCGACTCGGGACAATGAGCAGTTCTTC
>12|TRBV7-2|TRBJ2-7|-|-
CASSLRAGEQYF
TGTGCCAGCAGCTTACGCGCTGGCGAGCAGTACTTC
>15|TRBV4-1|TRBJ2-7|-|-
CASSRGGTRSYEQYF
TGCGCCAGCAGCCGAGGCGGCACCAGATCCTACGAGCAGTACTTC
>14|TRBV19|TRBJ1-2|TRBD1|-
CARALYRGNYGYTF
TGTGCCAGGGCCCTCTACAGGGGAAACTATGGCTACACCTTC
>16|TRBV14|TRBJ2-3|TRBD2|-
CASSQVTGGDTDTQYF
TGTGCCAGCAGCCAAGTAACGGGAGGGGACACAGATACGCAGTATTTT
>15|TRBV15|TRBJ1-3|TRBD1|-
CATASGQRSGNTIYF
TGTGCCACAGCTTCGGGACAGCGCTCTGGAAACACCATATATTTT
>14|TRBV2|TRBJ1-2|-|-
CASSVPSGYYGYTF
TGTGCCAGCAGTGTCCCCTCGGGGTATTATGGCTACACCTTC
>17|TRBV7-2|TRBJ2-7|-|once
CASSLFEGGPHSYEQYF
TGTGCCAGCAGCTTATTCGAGGGAGGTCCTCACTCCTACGAGCAGTACTTC
>15|TRBV9|TRBJ2-7|-|-
CASSVGGAPRDEQYF
TGTGCCAGCAGCGTAGGTGGGGCCCCCAGAGACGAGCAGTACTTC
>15|TRBV6-1|TRBJ2-2|-|-
CASSDWRENTGELFF
TGTGCCAGCAGTGACTGGCGGGAGAACACCGGGGAGCTGTTTTTT
>16|TRBV25-1|TRBJ2-1|-|-
CASSEYKGLLPNEQFF
TGTGCCAGCAGTGAATATAAAGGACTGTTGCCCAATGAGCAGTTCTTC
>14|TRBV27|TRBJ2-4|TRBD1|-
CASSPETGENIQYF
TGTGCCAGCAGTCCGGAGACAGGGGAGAACATTCAGTACTTC
>16|TRBV9|TRBJ2-1|TRBD2|-
CASSPPREGIRYEQFF
TGTGCCAGCAGCCCCCCCCGGGAGGGAATTCGGTATGAGCAGTTCTTC